The 23 T cell receptor beta chains below come from one sample, sequenced in a study of blood T cell repertoires in COVID-19. TCRdb keeps only in-frame clones here, not all; method: immunoSEQ multiplex PCR. The repertoire holds 150,000 to 200,000 clones, over 75% seen once, with 2.5% to 3% in the top ten. The sequenced material came from peripheral blood. These receptors all come from an elderly woman with active or convalescent COVID-19.

The chain carries TRBV6-5 and TRBJ1-5; 11 bases agree with TRBD1. Germline CDR1 and CDR2: MNHEY and SVGAGI. The ends lost 4 bases at V and 7 bases at J; junction bases unmatched: 3. The CDR3 contains 14 residues. CDR3 in amino acids: CASSSDRGRQPQHF. The CDR3 DNA reads as TGTGCCAGCAGTTCGGACAGGGGGCGGCAGCCCCAGCATTTT.

The V and J genes are TRBV27 and TRBJ1-2, with D possibly TRBD1 on 6 matching bases. CDR1 MNHEY and CDR2 SMNVEV come from the germline V gene (reference sequence). V gave up 3 bases and J gave up 4 bases, with 12 bases separating them. The CDR3 has 14 residues. CDR3 in amino acids: CASSLRGPSYGYTF. CDR3 in DNA: TGTGCCAGCAGTTTGCGGGGGCCTAGCTATGGCTACACCTTC.

V usage is TRBV21-1 and J usage is TRBJ2-5; the table gives TRBD1 as D, unverified against the DNA. TRBV21-1 represents a pseudogene. CDR3 length: 16 residues. The CDR3 DNA reads TGTGCCAGCAATCACCGGGACAGCCAATCTCAAGAGACCCAGTACTTC. It yields the protein CASNHRDSQSQETQYF.

This clone occurred a few times. The chain recombines TRBV6-6 with TRBJ1-6, with 8 bases lining up with TRBD1. Trimming took 3 bases from V and 0 from J; bases not matched to a gene: 1. The CDR3 totals 16 residues. CDR1 and CDR2 (germline): MNHNY, SVGAGI (reference sequence). The CDR3 nucleotides read TGTGCCAGCAGTTATGGACAGGGCTCCTATAATTCACCCCTCCACTTT. Translating gives CASSYGQGSYNSPLHF.

A few counts support this clone. V is TRBV5-5 and J is TRBJ1-4; 7 nucleotides line up with TRBD1. The CDR3 covers 14 residues. Germline V lookup: CDR1 SGHKS, CDR2 YYEKEE (reference sequence). The J segment lost 0 bases and the V segment lost 6 bases, leaving 2 bases of the junction unmatched. This chain's CDR3 is CASNGQATNEKLFF. CDR3 in DNA: TGTGCCAGCAACGGACAGGCAACTAATGAAAAACTGTTTTTT.

The V gene is TRBV5-1, the J gene TRBJ2-5, with 7 positions matching TRBD2. The CDR3 extends over 15 amino acids. Germline CDR1 SGHRS, CDR2 YFSETQ. Trimming removed 1 base from V and 1 base from J; junction bases left unmatched: 4. CDR3 loop: CASSLSLAAQETQYF. CDR3 DNA: TGCGCCAGCAGCTTGTCGCTAGCGGCCCAAGAGACCCAGTACTTC.

The chain recombines TRBV19 with TRBJ2-3; tentative D call: TRBD1 (5 bases). Trimming left V 5 bases short and J 6 bases short, with 15 bases between. This CDR3 is 14 amino acids long. Germline V lookup: CDR1 LNHDA, CDR2 SQIVND (reference sequence). The CDR3 sequence: CASSLAGKEDTQYF. As DNA, the CDR3 is TGTGCCAGTAGTCTGGCAGGGAAGGAGGATACGCAGTATTTT.

The chain's CDR3 is CASNAVGVNQPQHF. CDR3 bases: TGTGCCAGTAACGCGGTCGGGGTAAATCAGCCCCAGCATTTT. V is TRBV19 and J is TRBJ1-5; D gene uncertain. CDR3 length equals 14 residues. V lost 7 bases, J lost 4 bases, and 14 bases lay in between. CDR1 is LNHDA, CDR2 SQIVND, per germline (reference sequence).

This chain uses TRBV4-1 with TRBJ1-2; D is unresolved. In germline, CDR1 is MGHRA, CDR2 YSYEKL. The CDR3 extends over 14 amino acids. V gave up 3 bases and J gave up 4 bases, with 12 bases separating them. This CDR3 is CASSQTDTIYGYTF. CDR3 coding DNA: TGCGCCAGCAGCCAGACCGATACTATCTATGGCTACACCTTC.

The J gene is TRBJ1-2, the V gene TRBV28, with D maybe TRBD1 (5 bases). The germline CDR1 and CDR2 sequences are MDHEN and SYDVKM. Deletions cut 4 bases from V and 5 bases from J, with 14 bases between. This CDR3 is 14 amino acids long. In DNA, the CDR3 is TGTGCCAGCAGTTCTATAGACAGTTTGTATGGCTACACCTTC. This encodes CASSSIDSLYGYTF.

The chain joins TRBV7-9 to TRBJ2-1; D is possibly TRBD2 (5 bases). In germline, CDR1 is SEHNR, CDR2 FQNEAQ (reference sequence). The V and J ends lost 3 bases and 4 bases respectively, with 7 bases between them. The CDR3 covers 13 residues. Here the CDR3 reads CASSFGGYNEQFF. The CDR3 bases are TGTGCCAGCAGCTTCGGCGGGTACAATGAGCAGTTCTTC. The full variable domain, completed using reference TRBV7-9 and TRBJ2-1, is DTGVSQNPRHKITKRGQNVTFRCDPISEHNRLYWYRQTLGQGPEFLTYFQNEAQLEKSRLLSDRFSAERPKGSFSTLEIQRTEQGDSAMYLCASSFGGYNEQFFGPGTRLTVL.

The V call is TRBV27, the J call TRBJ2-7; 13 bases are shared with TRBD2. V was clipped by 5 bases and J by 3 bases; unmatched bases: 7. CDR3 length: 16 residues. Germline loops: CDR1 MNHEY, CDR2 SMNVEV (reference sequence). The CDR3 nucleotides read TGTGCCAGCAGTACACGACTAGCGGGGGGAATCTACGAGCAGTACTTC. Translation: CASSTRLAGGIYEQYF.

V and J are TRBV6-5 and TRBJ1-2; TRBD1 matches at 7 bases. V trimming: 5 bases; J trimming: 2 bases; junction bases outside the gene matches: 5. Per the germline V gene, CDR1 is MNHEY and CDR2 is SVGAGI. The CDR3 runs to 14 residues. The CDR3 loop is CASSRKDRNYGYTF. CDR3 nucleotide sequence: TGTGCCAGCAGTCGGAAGGACAGGAACTATGGCTACACCTTC.

J is TRBJ1-1 and V is TRBV28; D gene ambiguous. Trimming removed 5 bases from V and 1 base from J, with 17 bases in between. CDR1 is MDHEN and CDR2 is SYDVKM in the germline V gene. This CDR3 region has 16 residues. The CDR3 protein is CASSPLTGRPNTEAFF. CDR3 coding DNA: TGTGCCAGCAGTCCTCTTACTGGGCGTCCGAACACTGAAGCTTTCTTT.

This rearrangement joins TRBV27 to TRBJ1-1; D not certain. The CDR3 sequence is 13 residues long. Germline V gene sequence: CDR1 MNHEY, CDR2 SMNVEV (reference sequence). V lost 5 bases and J lost 1, with 8 bases in between. The CDR3: CASSKTKNTEAFF. CDR3 DNA: TGTGCCAGCAGTAAGACAAAGAACACTGAAGCTTTCTTT.

V is TRBV4-2 and J is TRBJ2-5; D is unresolved. CDR1 and CDR2 from the germline V gene are LGHNA and YNFKEQ. CDR3 size: 13 residues. V was trimmed by 10 bases and J by 7 bases, leaving 19 bases between them. The CDR3 spells CATQPAVGGTQYF. CDR3 DNA sequence: TGTGCCACTCAACCCGCCGTCGGTGGGACCCAGTACTTC.

The chain carries TRBV12-3 or TRBV12-4 and TRBJ1-5; the D is unclear. V was cut by 3 bases and J by 6 bases, with 6 bases left in between. CDR3 size: 12 residues. CDR3 loop: CASSFTVQPQHF. CDR3 DNA: TGTGCCAGCAGTTTTACGGTTCAGCCCCAGCATTTT.

The rearrangement joins TRBV9 to TRBJ1-2; the D is unclear. The V end lost 0 bases, the J end lost 3 bases, and 12 bases lay between the germline ends. The CDR3 is 15 amino acids. CDR1 is SGDLS, CDR2 YYNGEE, per germline. The CDR3 bases are TGTGCCAGCAGCGTAGGCGGTCCAGCGGACTATGGCTACACCTTC. Translating gives CASSVGGPADYGYTF.

The chain couples TRBV7-9 to TRBJ1-2; the D gene is possibly TRBD1 (5 bases). The length of the CDR3 is 13 residues. Trimming cost V 3 bases and J 2 bases, with 7 bases left between them. The germline CDR1 and CDR2 sequences are SEHNR and FQNEAQ (reference sequence). As DNA, the CDR3 is TGTGCCAGCAGCTTGGCAGGGAACTATGGCTACACCTTC. Its protein product is CASSLAGNYGYTF.

This chain uses TRBV9 with TRBJ2-7, with 9 bases matching TRBD1. The CDR3 has 15 residues. Germline V lookup: CDR1 SGDLS, CDR2 YYNGEE. J was trimmed by 5 bases and V by 3 bases; bases with no gene match: 9. CDR3 coding DNA: TGTGCCAGCAGCGCCGGTCCGGACAGGGGAAACGAGCAGTACTTC. Translation: CASSAGPDRGNEQYF.

The genes are TRBV28 and TRBJ1-6; 8 bases fit TRBD1. The CDR3 is made up of 16 amino acids. CDR1 and CDR2 from the germline V gene are MDHEN and SYDVKM. V dropped 2 bases and J dropped 7; count of bases not matched to a gene: 7. The DNA for the CDR3 is TGTGCCAGCAGTTTAGCAGGGGGCGCGGCGAATTCACCCCTCCACTTT. Protein product: CASSLAGGAANSPLHF.

The chain couples TRBV2 to TRBJ1-5, with D unresolved. V lost 4 bases and J 0 bases, leaving 4 bases between the germline ends. This CDR3 is 13 amino acids long. CDR1 and CDR2 (germline): SNHLY, FYNNEI. CDR3 sequence (DNA): TGTGCCAGCAGTGGTAATAGCAATCAGCCCCAGCATTTT. The encoded protein is CASSGNSNQPQHF.

The chain links TRBV7-9 to TRBJ2-4; the D is unclear. Germline V gene lookup returns CDR1 SEHNR and CDR2 FQNEAQ (reference sequence). This CDR3 spans 11 amino acids. Trimming removed 5 bases at V and 6 bases at J, with 5 bases between. CDR3 in amino acids: CASSPRNIQYF. The CDR3 nucleotides are TGTGCCAGCAGCCCGAGAAACATTCAGTACTTC.